This passage covers 3 T cell receptor beta chains from one sample sequenced in a study of T cell repertoires in cytomegalovirus infection. These receptors are not linked to any known antigen. TCRdb re-derived calls from the reads in MiXCR, one entry per CDR3 protein. The table lists some 120,000 distinct CDR3 sequences, over 9.5% of them singletons. Sequenced sample: PBMCs, sequenced either directly or after in vitro stimulation (not recorded which). These receptors were taken from a human donor in good health (CMV status not recorded). Some clones in this sample may be carry-over from other donors' samples.

The V gene is TRBV7-2, the J gene TRBJ1-1, with 9 bases that match TRBD1. There are 16 residues in the CDR3. V gave up 4 bases and J gave up 4 bases; unmatched junction bases: 10. CDR1 is SGHTA, CDR2 FQGNSA, per germline. CDR3 DNA: TGTGCCAGCAGCTCCTACCCCGGGACAGGGATCACTGAAGCTTTCTTT. Protein product: CASSSYPGTGITEAFF.

The chain carries TRBV20-1 and TRBJ2-3; 14 bases match TRBD2. CDR3 length equals 20 residues. Germline V gene data show CDR1 as DFQATT and CDR2 as SNEGSKA (reference sequence). Unmatched junction bases numbered 18, after V lost 3 bases and J lost 4 bases. CDR3 sequence reads: CSASNRDSPGLAGVADTQYF. The DNA for the CDR3 is TGCAGTGCTAGCAACAGGGACAGTCCGGGACTAGCGGGAGTGGCAGATACGCAGTATTTT.

This clonotype was recorded many times. The chain employs TRBV10-3 and TRBJ2-6, with D tentatively TRBD1 (6 bases). This CDR3 region has 17 residues. V lost 4 bases, J lost 0 bases, and 13 bases lay in between. Germline-derived CDR1 and CDR2 are ENHRY and SYGVKD. In DNA, the CDR3 is TGTGCCATCAGTGGCAGGGGCATTCTCTCTGGGGCCAACGTCCTGACTTTC. Protein: CAISGRGILSGANVLTF.